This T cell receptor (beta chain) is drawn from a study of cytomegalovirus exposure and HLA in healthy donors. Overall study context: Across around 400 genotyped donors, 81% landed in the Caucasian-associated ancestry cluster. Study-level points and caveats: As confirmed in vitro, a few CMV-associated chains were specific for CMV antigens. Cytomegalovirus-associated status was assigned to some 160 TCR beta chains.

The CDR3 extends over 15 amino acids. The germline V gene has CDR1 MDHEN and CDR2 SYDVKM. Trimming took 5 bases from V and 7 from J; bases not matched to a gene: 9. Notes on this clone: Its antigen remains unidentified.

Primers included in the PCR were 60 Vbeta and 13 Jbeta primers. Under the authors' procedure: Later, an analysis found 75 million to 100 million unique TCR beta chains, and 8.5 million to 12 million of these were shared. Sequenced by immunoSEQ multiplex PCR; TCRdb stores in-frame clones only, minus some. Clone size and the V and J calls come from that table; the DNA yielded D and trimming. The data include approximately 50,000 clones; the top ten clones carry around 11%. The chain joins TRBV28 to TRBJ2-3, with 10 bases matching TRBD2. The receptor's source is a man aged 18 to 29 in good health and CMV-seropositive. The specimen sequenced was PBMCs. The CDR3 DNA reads TGTGCCAGCAGTAAGAGACTAGCGGGCAGAAATACGCAGTATTTT. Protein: CASSKRLAGRNTQYF.